Listed below are T cell receptor beta chains from one sample, sequenced in a study of PD-L1 blockade in urothelial cancer. Sequencing was performed with immunoSEQ multiplex PCR; in TCRdb, only in-frame clones are kept and a portion is missing. Counted here are tens of thousands of clones, roughly four fifths occurring once; the ten biggest clones make up around 4.5%. The sequenced sample was PBMCs, obtained around atezolizumab (anti-PD-L1) treatment. The source of these receptors is a man in his sixties or seventies with urothelial cancer. The CDR3 runs from the conserved cysteine through the conserved F or W. D genes are given only for firm matches. Not every row has a clone size; where given, it reads once, few, many or a size class.

cdr3_nt cdr3_aa v_call cdr3_length d_call j_call clone_size
TGTGCCAGCAGTGAATCAGACGGAGTCGAAGCCGAAACCTACAATGAGCAGTTCTTC CASSESDGVEAETYNEQFF TRBV6-1 19 . TRBJ2-1 .
TGTGCCAGCAGCCTGACTAGCGGGATAGGCTACGAGCAGTACTTC CASSLTSGIGYEQYF TRBV7-2 15 TRBD2 TRBJ2-7 .
TGCGCCAGCAGCTACGCTAGCGGGAGTAGCAATGAGCAGTTCTTC CASSYASGSSNEQFF TRBV5-1 15 TRBD2 TRBJ2-1 .
TGTGCCAGCATGCCCGGCACTGAAGCTTTCTTT CASMPGTEAFF TRBV2 11 . TRBJ1-1 .
TGCAGCGTGGCCCGGGAGGGCCGTAACGAGCAGTACTTC CSVAREGRNEQYF TRBV29-1 13 TRBD2 TRBJ2-7 .
TGTGCCAGCAGGATCCTAGCGGGAGATGGGTACGAGCAGTACTTC CASRILAGDGYEQYF TRBV6-1 15 TRBD2 TRBJ2-7 .
TGTGCCAGCTCACTGACAGGAGCGGGGAGCTCCTACGAGCAGTACTTC CASSLTGAGSSYEQYF TRBV18 16 . TRBJ2-7 .
TGCGCCAGCAGTGAAGGGACTAGCGGCCATGAGCAGTTCTTC CASSEGTSGHEQFF TRBV10-1 14 TRBD2 TRBJ2-1 .
TGCGCCAGCAGCCCACAGGGGGCGGTCGACGAGCAGTACTTC CASSPQGAVDEQYF TRBV5-1 14 TRBD1 TRBJ2-7 .
TGTGCCAGCAGCTTTCCCGGGAATAACTCCTACAATGAGCAGTTCTTC CASSFPGNNSYNEQFF TRBV7-3 16 . TRBJ2-1 .
TGTGCCAGCAGCTTATACGAGGGCCCCTTACTCTACGAGCAGTACTTC CASSLYEGPLLYEQYF TRBV7-6 16 . TRBJ2-7 .
TGTGCCAGTAAAGCGACAGGGGGTCGGGAGCAGTACTTC CASKATGGREQYF TRBV19 13 TRBD1 TRBJ2-7 .
TGCGCCAGCAGTCGTACTGGACAGGGGCCTGGTGGCTATGGCTACACCTTC CASSRTGQGPGGYGYTF TRBV5-1 17 TRBD1 TRBJ1-2 once
TGTGCCAGCGGGTCCCAGGGACACCAGCCCCAGCATTTT CASGSQGHQPQHF TRBV27 13 . TRBJ1-5 .
TGCGCCAGCAGCTTGGGCGGGAGCTCTGGGGCCAACGTCCTGACTTTC CASSLGGSSGANVLTF TRBV5-1 16 TRBD2 TRBJ2-6 .
TGTGCCAGCAGCTTAGGTCGGGAGACTGAAGCTTTCTTT CASSLGRETEAFF TRBV7-9 13 . TRBJ1-1 few
TGCGCCAGCAGTGAGGGACTAGCGGGGCCCTACGAGCAGTACTTC CASSEGLAGPYEQYF TRBV10-1 15 TRBD2 TRBJ2-7 .
TGTGCCAGTAGTATAGGACTAAACACCGGGGAGCTGTTTTTT CASSIGLNTGELFF TRBV19 14 . TRBJ2-2 .
TGTGCCAGCAGCTTGGCCATGGGGCGCTCTGGAAACACCATATATTTT CASSLAMGRSGNTIYF TRBV5-6 16 . TRBJ1-3 .
TGCGCCAGCAGCCAACAACGAGGAGGGCCCACAGATACGCAGTATTTT CASSQQRGGPTDTQYF TRBV4-1 16 . TRBJ2-3 .
TGCGCCAGCAGCCAAGCAGGGTACAATGAGCAGTTCTTC CASSQAGYNEQFF TRBV4-1 13 . TRBJ2-1 .
TGTGCCAGCAGCTTTTCAGGGGATGGCTACACCTTC CASSFSGDGYTF TRBV7-9 12 . TRBJ1-2 few
TGTGCCAGCGCCAAAGAACTAGCCCACTCCTACGAGCAGTACTTC CASAKELAHSYEQYF TRBV6-5 15 . TRBJ2-7 .